The T cell receptor (beta chain) under discussion was sequenced for a study of shared clonotypes between healthy human individuals. Naive CD8 isolation took CD45RO-negative cells positively selected for CCR7 and excluded terminally differentiated effector memory CD45RA+ cells. Germline V lookup: CDR1 SEHNR, CDR2 FQNEAQ (reference sequence). The V and J ends lost 7 bases and 1 base respectively, with 13 bases between them. The CDR3 is 14 residues long. This table comes from immunoSEQ multiplex PCR, and its TCRdb copy is limited to in-frame clones, with some not included. The sample has 1.5 million to 2.5 million clones; about 95% are singletons.

The genes are TRBV7-9 and TRBJ1-1, with unresolved D. The sequencing sample was made of naive CD8+ T cells sorted from blood. This clonotype was sampled from a man younger than 30 in good health. The CDR3 coding sequence is TGTGCCAGCAACCCGGGCAGTTGGAACACTGAAGCTTTCTTT. Translating gives CASNPGSWNTEAFF.